What follows are 8 T cell receptor beta chains derived from one specimen sequenced in a study of shared clonotypes between healthy human individuals (dated by TCRdb to the early 2020s). The protocol used for the library was the immunoSEQ multiplex PCR assay. TCRdb re-hosts the immuneACCESS table, in-frame sequences only. Its copies lack some clones; in the studies checked, an unresolved V gene accounts for under half of them, and the cause for the rest is not known. Across this sample there are over 2 million clones, with approximately 94% seen only once. 1.1% of the sample is in the top ten clones. CD8 naive samples consisted of CD45RO-negative cells that were positively selected for CCR7, yielding a CD45RA+CCR7+ population without TemRA cells. Sequences were obtained from naive CD8+ T cells sorted from blood. The cell subset or site tag for this specimen amounts to: CD45RA+CCR7+. The receptors were gathered from a man between 18 and 35 years old in good health.

Points on this clone: Different DNA sequences within this sample yield the same CDR3. V gene TRBV6-5 combines with J gene TRBJ1-2; D unclear. The CDR3 has 11 amino acids. V gave up 6 bases and J gave up 5 bases, with 7 bases separating them. The germline V gene has CDR1 MNHEY and CDR2 SVGAGI. The CDR3 DNA reads TGTGCCAGCAGGTCCGGATATGGCTACACCTTC. It is translated as CASRSGYGYTF.

The rearrangement links TRBV9 to TRBJ2-7; possibly TRBD2 for D (5 bases). CDR1 and CDR2 (germline): SGDLS, YYNGEE. The CDR3 sequence is 13 residues long. V was cut by 3 bases and J by 5 bases, with 12 bases left in between. The CDR3 region has the DNA TGTGCCAGCAGCGAGTCCCCGGAGGACGAGCAGTACTTC. Protein: CASSESPEDEQYF.

The chain is built from TRBV6-1 and TRBJ1-5; weak D call: TRBD1 (5 bases). This CDR3 is 14 amino acids long. Germline CDR1 is MNHNS and CDR2 is SASEGT. The ends were cut back, 5 bases at V and 7 bases at J, with 15 bases in the middle. The CDR3 loop is CASSTSGTNQPQHF. DNA of the CDR3: TGTGCCAGCAGTACCTCCGGGACTAACCAGCCCCAGCATTTT.

This rearrangement joins TRBV2 to TRBJ2-7; D not certain. CDR1 and CDR2 (germline): SNHLY, FYNNEI. The length of the CDR3 is 13 residues. Trimming pared 1 base from V and 3 bases from J, leaving 7 bases between. The CDR3 nucleotides read TGTGCCAGCAGTGAAGGGGCCAACTACGAGCAGTACTTC. Protein product: CASSEGANYEQYF.

The chain recombines TRBV27 with TRBJ2-2, with D uncertain. Germline-derived CDR1 and CDR2 are MNHEY and SMNVEV (reference sequence). The V and J ends lost 5 bases and 3 bases respectively, with 10 bases between them. The CDR3 loop spans 14 amino acids. The CDR3 DNA is TGTGCCAGCAGTCTCGTCAGGTACACCGGGGAGCTGTTTTTT. Amino acids: CASSLVRYTGELFF.

This clone was observed a single time. This sequence joins TRBV5-1 and TRBJ2-7, with 8 bases matching TRBD1. The length of the CDR3 is 14 residues. V trimming: 5 bases; J trimming: 3 bases; junction bases outside the gene matches: 7. The germline V gene encodes CDR1 SGHRS and CDR2 YFSETQ. The CDR3 sequence is CASSQTGEVYEQYF. As DNA, the CDR3 is TGCGCCAGCAGTCAGACAGGGGAAGTCTACGAGCAGTACTTC. Full variable domain (missing parts from reference TRBV5-1 and TRBJ2-7): KAGVTQTPRYLIKTRGQQVTLSCSPISGHRSVSWYQQTPGQGLQFLFEYFSETQRNKGNFPGRFSGRQFSNSRSEMNVSTLELGDSALYLCASSQTGEVYEQYFGPGTRLTVT.

This chain uses TRBV30 with TRBJ2-4; weak D call: TRBD2 (5 bases). The CDR3 contains 13 residues. V dropped 2 bases and J dropped 8 bases, with 13 bases sitting between them. CDR1 is GTSNPN and CDR2 is SVGIG in the germline V gene (reference sequence). DNA of the CDR3: TGTGCCTGGAGTAATATGGGCGGGTACATTCAGTACTTC. Its translation: CAWSNMGGYIQYF.

The sample holds a few counts of this clone. CDR3 sequence: CASSGGGRASSGELFF. DNA of the CDR3: TGCGCCAGCAGCGGTGGCGGCAGGGCTTCTAGCGGGGAGCTGTTTTTT. The V call is TRBV5-1, the J call TRBJ2-2, with D possibly TRBD1 on 5 matching bases. V was shortened by 4 bases and J by 7 bases, with 20 bases between the two germline ends. Germline CDR1 SGHRS, CDR2 YFSETQ. The CDR3 has 16 amino acids.